The 28 T cell receptor beta chains listed next were all sequenced from one sample in a study of cytomegalovirus exposure and HLA in healthy donors. The PCR had 60 Vbeta and 13 Jbeta primers. The method was immunoSEQ multiplex PCR; TCRdb's version includes in-frame clones alone and lacks a portion of them. The profile shows 150,000 to 200,000 clones, 75% to 90% of them singletons. The material sequenced was PBMCs. These TCRs come from a male donor in good health and CMV-seropositive.

The chain uses TRBV6-1 and TRBJ2-2, with D possibly being TRBD1 (5 bases). V lost 2 bases, J lost 6 bases, and 10 bases lay in between. The CDR3 loop spans 14 amino acids. The V gene's germline CDR1 is MNHNS and CDR2 SASEGT. CDR3 sequence reads: CASSEFRTPGELFF. The CDR3 region has the DNA TGTGCCAGCAGTGAATTTAGGACACCCGGGGAGCTGTTTTTT.

The gene calls are TRBV19 and TRBJ2-5; TRBD1 aligns across 9 bases. There are 14 residues in the CDR3. The germline V gene encodes CDR1 LNHDA and CDR2 SQIVND (reference sequence). The V and J ends lost 6 bases and 5 bases, in that order; junction bases with no gene match: 7. CDR3 bases: TGTGCCAGTAGGAGGGACAGGGCGAGCGAGACCCAGTACTTC. Amino acids: CASRRDRASETQYF.

V and J are TRBV9 and TRBJ1-3; a possible D gene is TRBD1 (5 bases). CDR1 SGDLS and CDR2 YYNGEE come from the germline V gene. The CDR3 extends over 15 amino acids. V lost 4 bases and J lost 2, with 13 bases in between. The CDR3 region has the DNA TGTGCCAGCAGCTCCCGGGGAGGGGCTGGAAACACCATATATTTT. Translating it yields CASSSRGGAGNTIYF. Variable domain in full (rest from reference TRBV9 and TRBJ1-3): DSGVTQTPKHLITATGQRVTLRCSPRSGDLSVYWYQQSLDQGLQFLIQYYNGEERAKGNILERFSAQQFPDLHSELNLSSLELGDSALYFCASSSRGGAGNTIYFGEGSWLTVV.

The chain combines TRBV5-1 with TRBJ2-2; a weak D match, TRBD1 (6 bases). This CDR3 spans 17 amino acids. Trimming took off 0 bases at V and 0 bases at J, with 12 bases between the two ends. Per the germline V gene, CDR1 is SGHRS and CDR2 is YFSETQ. CDR3: CASSLGEQGSNTGELFF. DNA for the CDR3: TGCGCCAGCAGCTTGGGGGAACAGGGCTCGAACACCGGGGAGCTGTTTTTT.

This clone was counted only a few times. The chain joins TRBV28 to TRBJ2-7; weak D call: TRBD1 (12 bases). CDR3 length equals 22 residues. V lost 6 bases and J 1 base, leaving 37 bases between the germline ends. Germline V CDR1 and CDR2: MDHEN, SYDVKM. The CDR3, as DNA: TGTGCCAGCAGCTCCGGGACAGGGGGCATTTTTACGCTAGCGGGAGGTTCCTACGAGCAGTACTTC. This gives the protein CASSSGTGGIFTLAGGSYEQYF. Supplemented by reference TRBV28 and TRBJ2-7, the full variable domain reads DVKVTQSSRYLVKRTGEKVFLECVQDMDHENMFWYRQDPGLGLRLIYFSYDVKMKEKGDIPEGYSVSREKKERFSLILESASTNQTSMYLCASSSGTGGIFTLAGGSYEQYFGPGTRLTVT.

J is TRBJ2-7 and V is TRBV14; D might be TRBD1 (5 bases). Germline V CDR1 and CDR2: SGHDN, FVKESK. This CDR3 contains 13 residues. V was clipped by 5 bases and J by 2 bases, with 10 bases between them. The CDR3 DNA reads as TGTGCCAGCAGCGACAGAACTCCCTACGAGCAGTACTTC. Translating gives CASSDRTPYEQYF.

This clone was seen once. The chain employs TRBV19 and TRBJ2-1, with TRBD1 identical over 7 bases. Trimming took 8 bases from V and 4 from J; bases not matched to a gene: 8. CDR1 is LNHDA and CDR2 is SQIVND in the germline V gene (reference sequence). This CDR3 is 14 amino acids long. The CDR3 protein is CASARDRFYNEQFF. CDR3 DNA: TGTGCCAGTGCCCGGGACAGATTTTACAATGAGCAGTTCTTC.

The V call is TRBV5-1, the J call TRBJ2-7; D is ambiguous. This CDR3 spans 14 amino acids. Germline V gives CDR1 SGHRS, CDR2 YFSETQ. V was trimmed by 0 bases and J by 3 bases, leaving 10 bases between them. CDR3 bases: TGCGCCAGCAGCTTGGACAGCCAAATCTACGAGCAGTACTTC. It is translated as CASSLDSQIYEQYF.

A remark on this clone: Mismatch with germline at one junction end may stem from a read error. J is TRBJ1-1 and V is TRBV7-9; 10 nucleotides line up with TRBD1. CDR1 and CDR2 from the germline V gene are SEHNR and FQNEAQ (reference sequence). The CDR3 is 17 amino acids. In DNA, the CDR3 is TGTTCCAGCAGCTTAGCGCTAGACAGGGGGCGCGTCACTGAAGCTTTCTTT. This sequence encodes CSSSLALDRGRVTEAFF.

This clone was observed once. J is TRBJ1-1 and V is TRBV20-1; 7 nucleotides align to TRBD1. This CDR3 is built from 11 residues. The V gene end was trimmed by 6 bases and the J gene end by 3 bases; junction bases not matched to a gene: 1. The germline V gene encodes CDR1 DFQATT and CDR2 SNEGSKA (reference sequence). The CDR3 loop is CSARGDTEAFF. CDR3 DNA: TGCAGTGCCAGGGGGGACACTGAAGCTTTCTTT.

The V and J genes are TRBV29-1 and TRBJ2-3, with D hard to call. Germline-derived CDR1 and CDR2 are SQVTM and ANQGSEA. This CDR3 region has 13 residues. V shed 4 bases and J shed 0 bases, with 8 bases lying between them. The CDR3 is CSVVYSSTDTQYF. In DNA, the CDR3 is TGCAGCGTTGTATATTCTAGCACAGATACGCAGTATTTT.

This chain connects TRBV19 to TRBJ2-7; weak D call: TRBD2 (5 bases). There are 15 residues in the CDR3. CDR1 and CDR2 (germline): LNHDA, SQIVND (reference sequence). The ends were cut back, 1 base at V and 0 bases at J, with 10 bases in the middle. The CDR3 DNA is TGTGCCAGTAGTATAGTAGACGGGGACTCCTACGAGCAGTACTTC. This gives the protein CASSIVDGDSYEQYF. Supplemented by reference TRBV19 and TRBJ2-7, the full variable domain reads DGGITQSPKYLFRKEGQNVTLSCEQNLNHDAMYWYRQDPGQGLRLIYYSQIVNDFQKGDIAEGYSVSREKKESFPLTVTSAQKNPTAFYLCASSIVDGDSYEQYFGPGTRLTVT.

J is TRBJ1-1 and V is TRBV5-6; maybe TRBD1 (5 bases). V was clipped by 4 bases and J by 5 bases, with 12 bases between them. CDR3 size: 13 residues. CDR1 and CDR2 (germline): SGHDT, YYEEEE. The CDR3: CASSLDRLTEAFF. CDR3 sequence (DNA): TGTGCCAGCAGCCTAGACAGACTGACTGAAGCTTTCTTT.

The rearrangement joins TRBV6-1 to TRBJ2-4; 9 bases fit TRBD2. This CDR3 region has 14 residues. V lost 5 bases to trimming and J lost 6 bases; unmatched junction nucleotides: 5. Germline loops: CDR1 MNHNS, CDR2 SASEGT. CDR3 DNA: TGTGCCAGCAGTTATTTACTAGCGGGAAACATTCAGTACTTC. Translated: CASSYLLAGNIQYF.

This CDR3 is CASTWGTGGSGYTF. DNA of the CDR3: TGCGCCAGCACTTGGGGGACAGGGGGCTCCGGCTACACCTTC. The chain carries TRBV5-1 and TRBJ1-2; 12 bases line up with TRBD1. The CDR3 is 14 residues long. Germline lookup yields CDR1 SGHRS and CDR2 YFSETQ. J lost 8 bases, V lost 6 bases, and 8 bases had no gene match.

This chain connects TRBV7-6 to TRBJ2-1; 8 bases agree with TRBD2. This CDR3 contains 17 residues. Unmatched junction bases numbered 18, after V lost 2 bases and J lost 12 bases. CDR1 is SGHVS, CDR2 FNYEAQ, per germline. In nucleotides, the CDR3 is TGTGCCAGCAGCTTATCTAAAAGCGGGAGAGATAATAGGGGGCAGTTCTTC. Translation gives CASSLSKSGRDNRGQFF.

CDR3 nucleotide sequence: TGTGCCAGCGCGTCATCAGGGAACACTGAAGCTTTCTTT. This sequence encodes CASASSGNTEAFF. V is TRBV6-1 and J is TRBJ1-1; D ambiguous. Germline V CDR1 and CDR2: MNHNS, SASEGT. The CDR3 is made up of 13 amino acids. The V and J ends lost 8 bases and 1 base respectively, with 11 bases between them.

The J gene is TRBJ2-1, the V gene TRBV7-9; TRBD2 matches 14 bases. The CDR3 loop spans 17 amino acids. Trimming took 5 bases from V and 9 from J; bases not matched to a gene: 12. Germline values: CDR1 SEHNR, CDR2 FQNEAQ (reference sequence). The DNA of the CDR3 is TGTGCCAGCAGCCCGGGACTAGCGGGAGTCTGGGCCGGTGAGCAGTTCTTC. This translates into CASSPGLAGVWAGEQFF.

The V call is TRBV28, the J call TRBJ2-1; 9 bases map to TRBD1. In germline, CDR1 is MDHEN, CDR2 SYDVKM. The CDR3 is 14 residues long. J gave up 7 bases and V 6 bases, and 7 bases lay outside the gene matches. CDR3: CASRIQGAPNEQFF. The CDR3 DNA reads TGTGCCAGCAGAATACAGGGGGCGCCAAATGAGCAGTTCTTC.

The chain is built from TRBV11-2 and TRBJ2-1; D might be TRBD1 (6 bases). Trimming removed 4 bases at V and 0 bases at J, with 10 bases between. The CDR3 has 15 amino acids. Germline V CDR1 and CDR2: SGHAT, FQNNGV. The CDR3 protein is CASSSDRTSYNEQFF. CDR3 coding DNA: TGTGCCAGCAGCTCCGACAGGACCTCCTACAATGAGCAGTTCTTC.

The CDR3 protein is CASSGAGGWYQETQYF. CDR3 bases: TGTGCCAGCAGCGGGGCGGGAGGGTGGTACCAAGAGACCCAGTACTTC. V is TRBV7-9 and J is TRBJ2-5, with 9 bases that match TRBD2. Germline loops: CDR1 SEHNR, CDR2 FQNEAQ (reference sequence). Unmatched junction bases numbered 7, after V lost 5 bases and J lost 0 bases. This CDR3 is built from 16 residues.

About this clone: Other DNA sequences of this sample code for an identical CDR3. The V and J genes are TRBV30 and TRBJ1-5; a weak D match, TRBD1 (5 bases). CDR1 is GTSNPN and CDR2 is SVGIG in the germline V gene (reference sequence). The CDR3 consists of 13 residues. The V gene lost 1 base and the J gene lost 4 bases, with 8 bases spanning the gap. The CDR3 DNA reads TGTGCCTGGAGTGGGGGGGGTAATCAGCCCCAGCATTTT. It yields the protein CAWSGGGNQPQHF.

This chain joins TRBV5-1 and TRBJ2-5, with TRBD2 matching over 11 bases. The CDR3 spans 14 residues. V lost 7 bases and J lost 5; bases outside the gene matches: 7. Germline CDR1 is SGHRS and CDR2 is YFSETQ. CDR3 protein: CASGLAGGGETQYF. DNA of the CDR3: TGCGCCAGCGGGCTAGCGGGAGGAGGTGAGACCCAGTACTTC. The variable domain in full, with the rest retrieved from reference TRBV5-1 and TRBJ2-5, is KAGVTQTPRYLIKTRGQQVTLSCSPISGHRSVSWYQQTPGQGLQFLFEYFSETQRNKGNFPGRFSGRQFSNSRSEMNVSTLELGDSALYLCASGLAGGGETQYFGPGTRLLVL.

This clone was detected a few times. CDR3 nucleotide sequence: TGTGCCAGCAGCTTAGGCAGGGCGGCAAGCACAGATACGCAGTATTTT. Residues: CASSLGRAASTDTQYF. This chain joins TRBV7-2 and TRBJ2-3; tentative D call: TRBD1 (5 bases). The CDR3 has 16 residues. V was shortened by 1 base and J by 0 bases, with 11 bases between the two germline ends. CDR1 SGHTA and CDR2 FQGNSA come from the germline V gene.

The V gene is TRBV7-9, the J gene TRBJ2-5; no clear D. V was pared by 5 bases and J by 1 base, with 8 bases between. The CDR3 contains 13 residues. Germline assignment: CDR1 SEHNR and CDR2 FQNEAQ (reference sequence). The CDR3 DNA follows: TGTGCCAGCAGCCCCAGCGTCCAAGAGACCCAGTACTTC. Protein sequence: CASSPSVQETQYF.

The chain uses TRBV7-9 and TRBJ2-1; TRBD2 is a possible D gene (6 bases). V lost 3 bases and J lost 6, with 9 bases in between. This CDR3 spans 13 amino acids. Looked up from germline, CDR1 is SEHNR and CDR2 is FQNEAQ (reference sequence). CDR3 sequence: CASSFSSVNEQFF. The CDR3 DNA sequence: TGTGCCAGCAGCTTCTCTAGCGTCAATGAGCAGTTCTTC. The full variable domain, with the rest looked up from reference TRBV7-9 and TRBJ2-1, is DTGVSQNPRHKITKRGQNVTFRCDPISEHNRLYWYRQTLGQGPEFLTYFQNEAQLEKSRLLSDRFSAERPKGSFSTLEIQRTEQGDSAMYLCASSFSSVNEQFFGPGTRLTVL.

This clone occurred a few times. The chain is built from TRBV7-9 and TRBJ1-1; D is possibly TRBD1 (6 bases). This CDR3 has 14 amino acids. The germline V and J ends were trimmed by 5 bases and 1 base, with 11 bases remaining between them. Germline lookup yields CDR1 SEHNR and CDR2 FQNEAQ (reference sequence). The CDR3 sequence: CASSERQENTEAFF. Written as DNA, the CDR3 is TGTGCCAGCAGCGAGAGACAGGAGAACACTGAAGCTTTCTTT.

This clone qualifies as medium-sized (0.01 to 0.1%). The chain couples TRBV6-4 to TRBJ2-3; 12 nucleotides agree with TRBD2. The V gene end was trimmed by 4 bases and the J gene end by 1 base; junction bases not matched to a gene: 3. CDR1 and CDR2 from the germline V gene are MRHNA and SNTAGT. The CDR3 has 16 amino acids. The CDR3 loop is CASSATSGRGTDTQYF. The CDR3 nucleotides are TGTGCCAGCAGTGCGACTAGCGGGAGAGGCACAGATACGCAGTATTTT.